These T cell receptor beta chains were read from a single sample in a study of beta chain features in type 1 diabetes. Assay used: immunoSEQ multiplex PCR; TCRdb lists only in-frame clones, some missing. The sample has over 120,000 clones, 8.5% to 12% seen once. The sequencing sample was made of naive CD4+ T cells from blood. The receptors stem from a man between 18 and 35 years old in good health. CDR3s include the opening cysteine and the closing phenylalanine or tryptophan. The order of the fields is V gene, J gene, D gene, clone size, CDR3 protein, CDR3 DNA. The D gene is left open where the match is weak. Some rows mark clone size as missing; the rest say once, few, many or name a class of expanded clone.

TRBV19	TRBJ1-2	NA	NA	CARLGGYTF	TGTGCCAGGCTCGGGGGCTACACCTTC
TRBV25-1	TRBJ1-2	NA	NA	CASSPTLGANYGYTF	TGTGCCAGCAGTCCGACCCTGGGAGCTAACTATGGCTACACCTTC
TRBV6-5	TRBJ1-5	TRBD1	NA	CASSPTTGVNQPQHF	TGTGCCAGCAGCCCTACGACAGGGGTTAATCAGCCCCAGCATTTT
TRBV5-1	TRBJ2-6	TRBD1	NA	CASSSTGGDGANVLTF	TGCGCCAGCAGCTCCACAGGGGGCGATGGGGCCAACGTCCTGACTTTC
TRBV6-1	TRBJ1-5	NA	once	CASRTTMSNQPQHF	TGTGCCAGCCGGACAACCATGAGCAATCAGCCCCAGCATTTT
TRBV9	TRBJ1-1	NA	few	CASSFSGDTEAFF	TGTGCCAGCAGTTTCTCAGGGGACACTGAAGCTTTCTTT
TRBV7-2	TRBJ2-7	NA	few	CASSLGQGRNYEQYF	TGTGCCAGCAGCTTAGGTCAGGGCCGAAACTACGAGCAGTACTTC
TRBV7-3	TRBJ2-3	NA	few	CASSLYADTQYF	TGTGCCAGCAGCTTATATGCAGATACGCAGTATTTT
TRBV11-2	TRBJ2-7	TRBD2	NA	CASSLDPRPLAGNYEQYF	TGTGCCAGCAGCTTAGACCCGAGGCCACTAGCGGGGAATTACGAGCAGTACTTC
TRBV27	TRBJ2-5	TRBD2	NA	CASSTATSAQETQYF	TGTGCCAGCAGTACGGCTACTAGCGCACAAGAGACCCAGTACTTC